A single T cell receptor beta chain is shown here with its context. Lacking the conserved final phenylalanine or tryptophan, this CDR3 likely reflects a read error. The library came from three nested PCR rounds adapted from ARM-PCR protocols. TCRdb itself ran the multiplex PCR reads through MiXCR, one entry per CDR3 protein. The sample lists about 70,000 distinct CDR3 sequences, around 78% occurring once. This sample stems from a study of tumor and adjacent non-tumor tissue in lung cancer. This sample's RNA came from whole unsorted tissue. Sequencing was carried out using lung tumor tissue. This receptor was identified in a man in his sixties with non-small cell lung cancer.

The CDR3 DNA reads as TGTGCCAGCAGGACACTAGGCTCCTACGAGCAGTACCTC. Its translation is CASRTLGSYEQYL. The V gene is TRBV6-5, the J gene TRBJ2-7, with D maybe TRBD2 (5 bases). The CDR3 contains 13 residues. The V gene's germline CDR1 is MNHEY and CDR2 SVGAGI. V shed 6 bases and J shed 0 bases, with 9 bases lying between them.